These 23 T cell receptor beta chains share one sample of origin, sequenced in a study of response to subunit inactivated influenza vaccine. One entry per CDR3 protein, called by TCRdb with MiXCR from the RT-PCR reads. The table has 150,000 or so distinct CDR3 sequences, about a tenth seen once. Sequenced material: non-naive T cells sorted from PBMCs, taken 35 to 45 days after vaccination. The receptors were gathered from a man aged 45-65 years who received an inactivated influenza vaccine.

The rearrangement uses TRBV4-2 and TRBJ1-2; D unresolved. The CDR3 covers 12 residues. The V gene's germline CDR1 is LGHNA and CDR2 YNFKEQ. With 1 base removed from V and 4 bases from J, the gap between germline ends came to 4 bases. The CDR3: CASSQGRYGYTF. The DNA of the CDR3 is TGTGCCAGCAGCCAAGGCCGCTATGGCTACACCTTC.

This clonotype showed up just a few times. The V gene is TRBV9, the J gene TRBJ2-3; 11 nucleotides align to TRBD1. There are 14 residues in the CDR3. CDR1 is SGDLS and CDR2 is YYNGEE in the germline V gene. The trim removed 6 bases at V and 4 bases at J, leaving 4 bases unmatched. The CDR3 sequence: CASKPGQGADTQYF. CDR3 DNA: TGTGCCAGCAAACCGGGACAGGGGGCAGATACGCAGTATTTT.

The rearrangement uses TRBV15 and TRBJ2-7; D is ambiguous. CDR3 length equals 16 residues. Germline-derived CDR1 and CDR2 are LNHNV and YYDKDF (reference sequence). The germline V and J ends were trimmed by 3 bases and 0 bases, with 15 bases remaining between them. Here the CDR3 DNA reads TGTGCCACCAGCAGGGGCTTGGCAGTGAGCTCCTACGAGCAGTACTTC. Its protein product is CATSRGLAVSSYEQYF.

The CDR3 sequence: CASSLEGRKEVEQYF. CDR3 DNA sequence: TGCGCCAGCAGCTTGGAGGGACGAAAAGAGGTCGAGCAGTACTTC. The chain links TRBV5-1 to TRBJ2-7; TRBD1 or TRBD2 may be the D gene (5 bases each). Trimming pared 0 bases from V and 6 bases from J, leaving 16 bases between. This CDR3 is built from 15 residues. Germline values: CDR1 SGHRS, CDR2 YFSETQ. Complete variable domain (other parts from reference TRBV5-1 and TRBJ2-7): KAGVTQTPRYLIKTRGQQVTLSCSPISGHRSVSWYQQTPGQGLQFLFEYFSETQRNKGNFPGRFSGRQFSNSRSEMNVSTLELGDSALYLCASSLEGRKEVEQYFGPGTRLTVT.

In its sample, this clonotype was seen many times. The CDR3 here is CSVESLLDNYGYTF. CDR3 nucleotide sequence: TGCAGCGTTGAATCACTTCTCGATAACTATGGCTACACCTTC. The V call is TRBV29-1, the J call TRBJ1-2; unclear D gene. This CDR3 region has 14 residues. Germline CDR1 reads SQVTM; CDR2 reads ANQGSEA. V lost 2 bases, J lost 1 base, and 11 bases lay in between.

This chain uses TRBV20-1 with TRBJ2-1; weak D call: TRBD2 (6 bases). V lost 0 bases, J lost 9 bases, and 9 bases lay in between. This CDR3 has 12 amino acids. CDR1 is DFQATT and CDR2 is SNEGSKA in the germline V gene (reference sequence). The chain's CDR3 is CSARDPGLEQFF. The CDR3 bases are TGCAGTGCTAGAGACCCGGGACTTGAGCAGTTCTTC.

This clonotype was seen more than once but under ten times. The V gene is TRBV11-2, the J gene TRBJ2-4, with D unresolved. V shed 1 base and J shed 4 bases, with 5 bases lying between them. This CDR3 comprises 13 residues. Germline-derived CDR1 and CDR2 are SGHAT and FQNNGV. CDR3 in amino acids: CASSLGLKNIQYF. The CDR3 nucleotides read TGTGCCAGCAGCTTAGGTCTGAAAAACATTCAGTACTTC. The variable domain in full, completed from reference TRBV11-2 and TRBJ2-4, reads EAGVAQSPRYKIIEKRQSVAFWCNPISGHATLYWYQQILGQGPKLLIQFQNNGVVDDSQLPKDRFSAERLKGVDSTLKIQPAKLEDSAVYLCASSLGLKNIQYFGAGTRLSVL.

This clonotype appeared a few times. The chain recombines TRBV19 with TRBJ2-1; the D call may be TRBD1 or TRBD2 (5 bases each). CDR1 and CDR2 from the germline V gene are LNHDA and SQIVND (reference sequence). V lost 4 bases, J lost 4 bases, and 11 bases lay in between. The CDR3 consists of 14 residues. The CDR3 region has the DNA TGTGCCAGTAGTAGGGACGGGAAATACAATGAGCAGTTCTTC. Translated, it gives CASSRDGKYNEQFF.

This clonotype was picked up many times. This chain links TRBV15 with TRBJ2-3, with a weak D call TRBD2 (6 bases). V gave up 3 bases and J gave up 0 bases, with 13 bases separating them. Germline CDR1 reads LNHNV; CDR2 reads YYDKDF (reference sequence). The CDR3 runs 16 residues. CDR3 sequence (DNA): TGTGCCACCAGCAGGGGAAGCGGGTCGAGCACAGATACGCAGTATTTT. It encodes CATSRGSGSSTDTQYF.

This clonotype was seen ten or more times. The chain has TRBV5-1 and TRBJ2-3, with TRBD2 matching over 9 bases. Germline-derived CDR1 and CDR2 are SGHRS and YFSETQ. The CDR3 is made up of 14 amino acids. The V gene end was trimmed by 5 bases and the J gene end by 7 bases; junction bases not matched to a gene: 8. The chain's CDR3 is CASSRSGSVNTQYF. As DNA, the CDR3 is TGCGCCAGCAGTCGTAGCGGGAGTGTAAATACGCAGTATTTT.

The table lists this clonotype with many counts. The CDR3 protein is CASSSTQGTEQYF. The CDR3 DNA reads TGTGCCAGCAGCTCAACCCAGGGTACCGAGCAGTACTTC. The chain uses TRBV7-2 and TRBJ2-7; D is possibly TRBD1 (5 bases). The germline CDR1 and CDR2 sequences are SGHTA and FQGNSA. The CDR3 runs 13 residues. Trimming took 4 bases from V and 6 from J, leaving 13 bases between them.

This clonotype showed up just a few times. The chain combines TRBV7-9 with TRBJ2-1; TRBD2 matches 12 bases. This CDR3 spans 15 amino acids. J gave up 7 bases and V 2 bases, and 3 bases lay outside the gene matches. Germline CDR1 reads SEHNR; CDR2 reads FQNEAQ (reference sequence). This CDR3 reads CASSLTSGRLNEQFF. The CDR3 nucleotides are TGTGCCAGCAGCTTAACTAGCGGGAGGTTGAATGAGCAGTTCTTC.

This clonotype was seen ten or more times. This chain joins TRBV7-6 and TRBJ1-2; 7 positions agree with TRBD1. J was trimmed by 5 bases and V by 2 bases; bases with no gene match: 8. The CDR3 covers 15 residues. Germline-derived CDR1 and CDR2 are SGHVS and FNYEAQ. This chain's CDR3 is CASSLSVTGEYGYTF. The DNA of the CDR3 is TGTGCCAGCAGCTTATCCGTAACAGGGGAATATGGCTACACCTTC. Full variable domain (outside the CDR3, taken from reference TRBV7-6 and TRBJ1-2): GAGVSQSPRYKVTKRGQDVALRCDPISGHVSLYWYRQALGQGPEFLTYFNYEAQQDKSGLPNDRFSAERPEGSISTLTIQRTEQRDSAMYRCASSLSVTGEYGYTFGSGTRLTVV.

The gene calls are TRBV6-1 and TRBJ2-1; 9 bases fit TRBD2. The ends lost 5 bases at V and 4 bases at J; junction bases unmatched: 12. The CDR3 is 17 residues long. Germline loops: CDR1 MNHNS, CDR2 SASEGT. The CDR3 here is CASSPIGSAGGYNEQFF. The CDR3 DNA is TGTGCCAGCAGTCCCATCGGGTCGGCGGGGGGGTACAATGAGCAGTTCTTC.

This clonotype was picked up a small number of times. This chain uses TRBV14 with TRBJ2-1; 8 bases are shared with TRBD1. Trimming took 2 bases from V and 1 from J; bases not matched to a gene: 13. Per the germline V gene, CDR1 is SGHDN and CDR2 is FVKESK. This CDR3 contains 19 residues. The CDR3 reads CASSQLTGVGGMSYNEQFF. CDR3 nucleotides: TGTGCCAGCAGCCAACTGACAGGGGTTGGCGGGATGTCCTACAATGAGCAGTTCTTC.

The chain links TRBV7-3 to TRBJ2-1; TRBD2 agrees at 12 bases. This CDR3 contains 15 residues. Germline V gene data show CDR1 as SGHTA and CDR2 as FQGTGA. The V gene end was trimmed by 6 bases and the J gene end by 7 bases; junction bases not matched to a gene: 7. The DNA of the CDR3 is TGTGCCAGCAGTTACGGACTAGCGGGAAGGAATGAGCAGTTCTTC. This codes for CASSYGLAGRNEQFF.

The sample holds a few counts of this clonotype. The chain has TRBV20-1 and TRBJ1-2; TRBD1 matches 7 bases. Germline V CDR1 and CDR2: DFQATT, SNEGSKA (reference sequence). Trimming at V came to 5 bases and at J to 0 bases, leaving 3 bases not matched to a gene. This CDR3 has 13 residues. This chain's CDR3 is CSASGGPNYGYTF. For the CDR3, the DNA is TGCAGTGCTTCAGGGGGACCTAACTATGGCTACACCTTC.

The rearrangement joins TRBV2 to TRBJ2-3, with D possibly being TRBD1 (6 bases). Germline assignment: CDR1 SNHLY and CDR2 FYNNEI. CDR3 length equals 14 residues. The V gene lost 6 bases and the J gene lost 3 bases, with 13 bases spanning the gap. Here the CDR3 reads CASSNRVITDTQYF. CDR3 DNA: TGTGCCAGCAGCAACAGGGTAATTACAGATACGCAGTATTTT. Combining the CDR3 with reference TRBV2 and TRBJ2-3 gives the whole variable domain EPEVTQTPSHQVTQMGQEVILRCVPISNHLYFYWYRQILGQKVEFLVSFYNNEISEKSEIFDDQFSVERPDGSNFTLKIRSTKLEDSAMYFCASSNRVITDTQYFGPGTRLTVL.

The sample holds many counts of this clonotype. The chain links TRBV20-1 to TRBJ2-7; 9 bases align to TRBD2. The CDR3 runs to 14 residues. Germline trimming cut 3 bases from V and 3 bases from J; bases unmatched to any gene: 6. Germline values: CDR1 DFQATT, CDR2 SNEGSKA (reference sequence). The CDR3 spells CSASGGRAYYEQYF. DNA for the CDR3: TGCAGTGCTAGTGGCGGGAGGGCCTACTACGAGCAGTACTTC.

This clonotype was seen many times. V and J are TRBV5-1 and TRBJ2-7; 10 bases are shared with TRBD1. The length of the CDR3 is 14 residues. With V trimmed by 3 bases and J by 4 bases, 4 bases remained unmatched. Germline V CDR1 and CDR2: SGHRS, YFSETQ. CDR3 in amino acids: CASSSGGQGYEQYF. The DNA of the CDR3 is TGCGCCAGCAGCTCGGGGGGACAGGGGTACGAGCAGTACTTC.

This clonotype was observed at least ten times. This chain joins TRBV7-2 and TRBJ1-4; the D is unclear. The CDR3 has 13 amino acids. Between the trimmed V and J ends, which lost 1 base and 8 bases, there was a span of 8 bases. Germline CDR1 and CDR2: SGHTA and FQGNSA. DNA of the CDR3: TGTGCCAGCAGCTTAGAGCTGAACGAAAAACTGTTTTTT. Residues: CASSLELNEKLFF.

This clonotype was detected a few times. This sequence joins TRBV7-2 and TRBJ2-1; a possible D gene is TRBD1 (6 bases). The germline gives CDR1 SGHTA, CDR2 FQGNSA. The CDR3 loop spans 15 amino acids. The V gene lost 2 bases and the J gene lost 3 bases, with 11 bases spanning the gap. The DNA of the CDR3 is TGTGCCAGCAGCTTAAGAGAGACAGGCTACAATGAGCAGTTCTTC. Its translation: CASSLRETGYNEQFF.

This clonotype was recorded many times. V is TRBV5-6 and J is TRBJ1-4, with D hard to call. Trimming cost V 2 bases and J 3 bases, with 5 bases left between them. The CDR3 spans 13 residues. Germline V CDR1 and CDR2: SGHDT, YYEEEE. This CDR3 is CASSLGPNEKLFF. In DNA, the CDR3 is TGTGCCAGCAGCTTAGGACCTAATGAAAAACTGTTTTTT.